This section outlines one TCR beta chain sequence together with its context. The sample comes from a study of blood T cell repertoires in COVID-19. As for the study in general: Samples came from the United States, Italy and Spain, spanning acute and convalescent COVID-19. PBMCs, B-cell-depleted T cells, or T cells were the source of the cDNA or gDNA that made up the material.

In the original workflow: It was from reference gene primer amplification that nucleated cell counts were estimated. The repertoire was sequenced with immunoSEQ multiplex PCR; TCRdb's copy has only in-frame clones and lacks some. The V and J calls and clone size come from that table; D and trimming were worked out from the DNA. In the table there are under 200,000 clones, almost 90% of which are singletons. The CDR3 has 16 amino acids. Trimming took off 6 bases at V and 0 bases at J, with 17 bases between the two ends. CDR1 and CDR2 (germline): SGHTA, FQGTGA. This TCR was recovered from a man aged 18-30 years with active or convalescent COVID-19. V gene TRBV7-3 combines with J gene TRBJ2-5; weak D call: TRBD1 (6 bases). Sequences were obtained from peripheral blood. The CDR3, as DNA: TGTGCCAGCAGATCCGGGACACATCGGTACCAAGAGACCCAGTACTTC. It translates to CASRSGTHRYQETQYF.